The 32 T cell receptor beta chains given below trace back to one sample, sequenced in a study of early T cells in non-severe SARS-CoV-2 infection. One entry per CDR3 protein results from TCRdb running MiXCR on the 5' RACE reads. The sample includes roughly 60,000 distinct CDR3 sequences, around 6% seen only once; the top ten take roughly 7.1%. The sample taken for sequencing was whole blood. Receptors originate from an adult who was a healthcare worker with PCR-confirmed SARS-CoV-2 infection or an uninfected control (not recorded which).

The chain joins TRBV10-3 to TRBJ1-4; no definite D call. Germline CDR1 reads ENHRY; CDR2 reads SYGVKD. The CDR3 contains 19 residues. V was clipped by 0 bases and J by 0 bases, with 17 bases between them. CDR3: CAISESSDFWPATNEKLFF. The CDR3, as DNA: TGTGCCATCAGTGAGTCGTCGGACTTCTGGCCAGCAACTAATGAAAAACTGTTTTTT.

This clonotype was counted many times. The chain has TRBV20-1 and TRBJ2-7; the D is unclear. Germline loops: CDR1 DFQATT, CDR2 SNEGSKA (reference sequence). Deletions cut 1 base from V and 0 bases from J, with 10 bases between. This CDR3 spans 14 amino acids. The CDR3 DNA is TGCAGTGCTAGAGGGCAGCAGAGCTCCTACGAGCAGTACTTC. Protein product: CSARGQQSSYEQYF.

This clonotype showed up many times. V and J are TRBV6-5 and TRBJ2-1, with D unclear. V lost 8 bases and J lost 1, with 9 bases in between. The germline gives CDR1 MNHEY, CDR2 SVGAGI. CDR3 length: 13 residues. CDR3 nucleotide sequence: TGTGCCAGCTCCCCAGGATCCTACAATGAGCAGTTCTTC. It codes for CASSPGSYNEQFF.

This clonotype was counted ten times or more. V is TRBV20-1 and J is TRBJ2-7; 9 nucleotides line up with TRBD1. The CDR3 contains 16 residues. With 6 bases clipped from V and 6 bases from J, the junction kept 18 bases outside the gene matches. Germline V gives CDR1 DFQATT, CDR2 SNEGSKA (reference sequence). The CDR3 loop is CSALNGYRGLALEQYF. The CDR3 nucleotides read TGCAGTGCCCTCAACGGGTACAGGGGGCTTGCACTCGAGCAGTACTTC.

The CDR3 protein is CASSQSGTPRSYTF. CDR3 DNA: TGTGCCAGCAGCCAATCCGGGACTCCCCGAAGCTACACCTTC. The gene calls are TRBV16 and TRBJ1-2, with D perhaps matching TRBD1 (5 bases). Trimming removed 0 bases at V and 9 bases at J, with 14 bases between. This CDR3 is 14 amino acids long. CDR1 and CDR2 from the germline V gene are KGHSY and FQNENV.

This clonotype occurred a few times. The chain recombines TRBV5-1 with TRBJ2-2; 10 bases align to TRBD1. The CDR3 covers 14 residues. Germline V gene data show CDR1 as SGHRS and CDR2 as YFSETQ. V was pared by 7 bases and J by 4 bases, with 4 bases of the junction left unmatched. The CDR3 loop is CASLGQGSTGELFF. The CDR3 DNA is TGCGCCAGCCTGGGACAGGGGAGCACCGGGGAGCTGTTTTTT.

This clonotype was counted ten times or more. The gene calls are TRBV7-2 and TRBJ1-1, with D uncertain. The germline gives CDR1 SGHTA, CDR2 FQGNSA. The CDR3 consists of 13 residues. The V end lost 2 bases, the J end lost 7 bases, and 11 bases lay between the germline ends. CDR3 residues: CASSLIEAGEAFF. Written as DNA, the CDR3 is TGTGCCAGCAGCTTAATAGAGGCGGGTGAAGCTTTCTTT.

The rearrangement links TRBV6-5 to TRBJ2-5, with TRBD1 matching over 8 bases. Looked up from germline, CDR1 is MNHEY and CDR2 is SVGAGI. The CDR3 consists of 15 residues. Losses at the gene ends were 6 bases for V and 0 bases for J; bases not matched to a gene: 6. The CDR3 reads CASRRGQGNQETQYF. CDR3 coding DNA: TGTGCCAGCAGGAGAGGACAGGGCAACCAAGAGACCCAGTACTTC.

This clonotype is medium-sized. The rearrangement joins TRBV11-2 to TRBJ2-3, with unresolved D. Germline-derived CDR1 and CDR2 are SGHAT and FQNNGV. This CDR3 is built from 12 residues. V lost 1 base and J 4 bases, leaving 3 bases between the germline ends. The CDR3 DNA sequence: TGTGCCAGCAGCTTAGTTTCAGATACGCAGTATTTT. It yields the protein CASSLVSDTQYF.

This clonotype was observed many times. This rearrangement joins TRBV12-3 or TRBV12-4 to TRBJ1-2; 10 nucleotides line up with TRBD1. Trimming took 5 bases from V and 5 from J; bases not matched to a gene: 11. This CDR3 comprises 16 residues. For the CDR3, the DNA is TGTGCCAGCAGTCGCAACGAGGCGGGACAGGGGTATGGCTACACCTTC. It codes for CASSRNEAGQGYGYTF.

The rearrangement joins TRBV25-1 to TRBJ2-7, with D unresolved. In germline, CDR1 is MGHDK, CDR2 SYGVNS. V was clipped by 3 bases and J by 6 bases, with 21 bases between them. The CDR3 sequence is 16 residues long. The CDR3: CASSDSPDGRRVEQYF. The DNA for the CDR3 is TGTGCCAGCAGTGATTCCCCGGACGGCCGCAGAGTCGAGCAGTACTTC.

This chain connects TRBV7-9 to TRBJ2-1; the D gene is possibly TRBD2 (6 bases). The CDR3 covers 14 residues. V was cut by 2 bases and J by 5 bases, with 10 bases left in between. In germline, CDR1 is SEHNR, CDR2 FQNEAQ (reference sequence). Written as DNA, the CDR3 is TGTGCCAGCAGCTTATACCTAGCGAACAATGAGCAGTTCTTC. Translation: CASSLYLANNEQFF.

The V and J genes are TRBV3-1 and TRBJ2-7; TRBD1 agrees at 7 bases. Germline V gene lookup returns CDR1 LGHDT and CDR2 YNNKEL (reference sequence). J gave up 0 bases and V 4 bases, and 9 bases lay outside the gene matches. The CDR3 contains 16 residues. Here the CDR3 reads CASSLLRGQYSYEQYF. Here the CDR3 DNA reads TGTGCCAGCAGCCTCCTGAGGGGACAGTACTCCTACGAGCAGTACTTC.

This clonotype appeared many times. The chain combines TRBV6-1 with TRBJ2-7; TRBD1 aligns across 7 bases. The CDR3 extends over 12 amino acids. Looked up from germline, CDR1 is MNHNS and CDR2 is SASEGT. The V and J ends lost 10 bases and 0 bases, in that order; junction bases with no gene match: 3. CDR3 loop: CATRDSSYEQYF. The CDR3 nucleotides are TGTGCCACCCGGGACAGCTCCTACGAGCAGTACTTC.

This clonotype was counted a few times. This chain joins TRBV27 and TRBJ2-7; D is undetermined. Trimming pared 3 bases from V and 7 bases from J, leaving 13 bases between. Germline assignment: CDR1 MNHEY and CDR2 SMNVEV (reference sequence). This CDR3 spans 13 amino acids. CDR3 DNA: TGTGCCAGCAGTTTCCGTCAGCTTCAGGAGCAGTACTTC. Its translation is CASSFRQLQEQYF.

The chain employs TRBV3-1 and TRBJ2-6; D possibly corresponds to TRBD2 (6 bases). CDR3 length equals 17 residues. Trimming shortened V by 2 bases and J by 0 bases, and 11 bases separated the two germline ends. CDR1 is LGHDT, CDR2 YNNKEL, per germline (reference sequence). The CDR3 here is CASSQYRGDSGANVLTF. In DNA form, the CDR3 reads TGTGCCAGCAGCCAATACCGCGGGGACTCTGGGGCCAACGTCCTGACTTTC. The complete variable domain, with remaining parts taken from reference TRBV3-1 and TRBJ2-6, reads DTAVSQTPKYLVTQMGNDKSIKCEQNLGHDTMYWYKQDSKKFLKIMFSYNNKELIINETVPNRFSPKSPDKAHLNLHINSLELGDSAVYFCASSQYRGDSGANVLTFGAGSRLTVL.

This clonotype was detected only a few times. V is TRBV4-3 and J is TRBJ2-7, with a tentative D call TRBD1 (6 bases). Germline assignment: CDR1 LGHNA and CDR2 YSLEER. The CDR3 loop spans 13 amino acids. V shed 4 bases and J shed 4 bases, with 11 bases lying between them. The DNA of the CDR3 is TGCGCCAGCAGCCCCCAGGGGTATTACGAGCAGTACTTC. As protein: CASSPQGYYEQYF.

This clonotype was observed a few times. The chain combines TRBV11-2 with TRBJ1-2, with D possibly being TRBD1 (5 bases). Deletions cut 6 bases from V and 6 bases from J, with 17 bases between. The CDR3 contains 14 residues. CDR1 is SGHAT, CDR2 FQNNGV, per germline. Here the CDR3 reads CASRHSGGMDGYTF. CDR3 DNA sequence: TGTGCCAGCAGGCATAGTGGGGGTATGGATGGCTACACCTTC.

J is TRBJ2-3 and V is TRBV5-1; the D gene is possibly TRBD2 (6 bases). Trimming shortened V by 6 bases and J by 2 bases, and 13 bases separated the two germline ends. Germline values: CDR1 SGHRS, CDR2 YFSETQ. The CDR3 spans 14 residues. The CDR3 bases are TGCGCCAGCACCCGCGGGGCGGCCACAGATACGCAGTATTTT. Its protein product is CASTRGAATDTQYF.

The gene calls are TRBV3-1 and TRBJ2-5; D is unclear. The CDR3 is 14 residues long. Germline CDR1 is LGHDT and CDR2 is YNNKEL (reference sequence). The germline V and J ends were trimmed by 3 bases and 3 bases, with 11 bases remaining between them. Here the CDR3 reads CASSHHIREETQYF. DNA of the CDR3: TGTGCCAGCAGCCACCACATTCGGGAAGAGACCCAGTACTTC.

This clonotype turned up a few times. V and J are TRBV12-5 and TRBJ1-2; no firm D call. V was trimmed by 1 base and J by 2 bases, leaving 5 bases between them. The CDR3 extends over 13 amino acids. Per germline, CDR1 LGHNT and CDR2 FRNRAP. In nucleotides, the CDR3 is TGTGCTAGTGGTTTGGCCGGGAACTATGGCTACACCTTC. Protein product: CASGLAGNYGYTF.

This clonotype turned up a few times. The rearrangement uses TRBV28 and TRBJ1-1; 7 bases are a match to TRBD1. The germline V gene encodes CDR1 MDHEN and CDR2 SYDVKM. The trim removed 10 bases at V and 1 base at J, leaving 6 bases unmatched. The CDR3 covers 13 residues. This CDR3 is CAIEGTANTEAFF. The CDR3 DNA follows: TGTGCCATAGAGGGGACAGCGAACACTGAAGCTTTCTTT.

This clonotype has a handful of counts. The chain combines TRBV18 with TRBJ1-1; no clear D gene. V was shortened by 2 bases and J by 4 bases, with 14 bases between the two germline ends. Germline-derived CDR1 and CDR2 are KGHSH and LQKENI. There are 15 residues in the CDR3. The CDR3 nucleotides are TGTGCCAGCTCACCAACGAGGGCCGAGGGCACTGAAGCTTTCTTT. Translation gives CASSPTRAEGTEAFF.

In this sample, this clonotype turned up many times. The chain uses TRBV7-9 and TRBJ2-3; 10 bases agree with TRBD2. In germline, CDR1 is SEHNR, CDR2 FQNEAQ (reference sequence). The CDR3 sequence is 16 residues long. V was clipped by 5 bases and J by 5 bases; unmatched bases: 10. The CDR3 protein is CASSTRTSGRGDTQYF. As DNA, the CDR3 is TGTGCCAGCAGCACCCGGACTAGCGGACGAGGAGATACGCAGTATTTT.

The V and J genes are TRBV29-1 and TRBJ1-1, with TRBD1 matching 8 bases. Germline trimming cut 0 bases from V and 5 bases from J; bases unmatched to any gene: 14. The germline V gene has CDR1 SQVTM and CDR2 ANQGSEA. The CDR3 has 17 residues. This chain's CDR3 is CSVEDLGRGLGETEAFF. Here the CDR3 DNA reads TGCAGCGTTGAAGATCTGGGCAGGGGGCTCGGCGAGACTGAAGCTTTCTTT.

This chain connects TRBV6-2 or TRBV6-3 to TRBJ2-3; D is unresolved. The CDR3 has 14 amino acids. Trimming removed 0 bases at V and 4 bases at J, with 8 bases between. Per germline, CDR1 MNHEY and CDR2 SVGEGT. CDR3 sequence: CASSYSSQPDTQYF. The CDR3 DNA sequence: TGTGCCAGCAGTTACTCGTCTCAACCAGATACGCAGTATTTT.

Only a few counts were recorded for this clonotype. The V gene is TRBV6-2 or TRBV6-3, the J gene TRBJ2-4, with D uncertain. Trimming took 5 bases from V and 5 from J, leaving 13 bases between them. CDR3 length: 14 residues. Germline V gene sequence: CDR1 MNHEY, CDR2 SVGEGT. CDR3 loop: CASSAYSRENIQYF. Written as DNA, the CDR3 is TGTGCCAGCAGTGCCTACTCCCGTGAAAACATTCAGTACTTC.

The chain couples TRBV12-3 or TRBV12-4 to TRBJ1-2, with D perhaps TRBD1 (6 bases). V was trimmed by 4 bases and J by 9 bases, leaving 12 bases between them. The CDR3 runs to 12 residues. The CDR3 protein is CASSWGRVSYTF. DNA for the CDR3: TGTGCCAGCAGTTGGGGGCGAGTTAGCTACACCTTC.

This clonotype appeared a few times. This chain uses TRBV24-1 with TRBJ2-1, with a possible D match to TRBD1 (5 bases). This CDR3 comprises 13 residues. The V gene's germline CDR1 is KGHDR and CDR2 SFDVKD. V was trimmed by 4 bases and J by 6 bases, leaving 9 bases between them. The CDR3 protein is CATSEPRGNEQFF. In DNA form, the CDR3 reads TGTGCCACCAGTGAGCCTAGGGGCAATGAGCAGTTCTTC.

Ten or more counts support this clonotype. The chain recombines TRBV20-1 with TRBJ2-1; 7 bases fit TRBD2. The germline V gene encodes CDR1 DFQATT and CDR2 SNEGSKA (reference sequence). The CDR3 has 16 amino acids. V was pared by 3 bases and J by 0 bases, with 8 bases of the junction left unmatched. The CDR3 DNA follows: TGCAGTGCTAGGCCACTAGCGTCCATCTCCTACAATGAGCAGTTCTTC. Its protein product is CSARPLASISYNEQFF.

This clonotype was observed at least ten times. The rearrangement uses TRBV6-6 and TRBJ1-5; TRBD1 matches at 8 bases. Germline V lookup: CDR1 MNHNY, CDR2 SVGAGI (reference sequence). This CDR3 is 14 amino acids long. V lost 10 bases to trimming and J lost 8 bases; unmatched junction nucleotides: 13. CDR3 protein: CATRQGTIIEPQHF. CDR3 in DNA: TGTGCCACCCGACAGGGGACTATTATCGAGCCCCAGCATTTT.

This clonotype occurred many times. The genes are TRBV29-1 and TRBJ2-3; D is perhaps TRBD1 or TRBD2 (5 bases each). V lost 8 bases, J lost 5 bases, and 23 bases lay in between. The CDR3 length is 15 residues. Germline CDR1 reads SQVTM; CDR2 reads ANQGSEA. This chain's CDR3 is CSYGTGSRIGDTQYF. DNA for the CDR3: TGCAGCTACGGGACGGGGAGTCGGATAGGAGATACGCAGTATTTT.